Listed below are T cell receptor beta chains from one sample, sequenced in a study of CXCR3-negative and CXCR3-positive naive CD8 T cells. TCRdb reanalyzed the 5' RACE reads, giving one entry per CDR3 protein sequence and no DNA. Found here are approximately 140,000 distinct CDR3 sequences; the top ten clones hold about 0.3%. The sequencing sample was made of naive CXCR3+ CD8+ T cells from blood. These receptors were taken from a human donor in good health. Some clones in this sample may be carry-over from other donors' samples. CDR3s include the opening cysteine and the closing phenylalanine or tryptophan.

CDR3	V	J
CASSLHLAGGIYDEQFF	TRBV28	TRBJ2-1
CASSFSRGNYGYTF	TRBV28	TRBJ1-2
CASSHSREHYEQYF	TRBV18	TRBJ2-7
CASTTGTVSYEQYF	TRBV27	TRBJ2-7
CSVGSQGSHEQYF	TRBV29-1	TRBJ2-7
CASSSNPGGAQYF	TRBV28	TRBJ2-5
CASSLSPTGPGYTF	TRBV27	TRBJ1-2
CASSLAGVTTEAFF	TRBV11-3	TRBJ1-1
CASSLSLAGAYNEQFF	TRBV7-9	TRBJ2-1
CSVEAGNPGELFF	TRBV29-1	TRBJ2-2
CASAPPQGMAGEQYF	TRBV12-5	TRBJ2-7
CAWSGGIAEQYF	TRBV30	TRBJ2-7
CSVEFRGQGASREQYF	TRBV29-1	TRBJ2-7
CASSQDREGKGGWEQFF	TRBV4-3	TRBJ2-1
CASSTIQNSLNEKLFF	TRBV6-5	TRBJ1-4
CASSFGAGNSYEQYF	TRBV7-3	TRBJ2-7
CASSHRHTEQFF	TRBV4-1	TRBJ2-1
CSASALYTSRYEQYF	TRBV20-1	TRBJ2-7